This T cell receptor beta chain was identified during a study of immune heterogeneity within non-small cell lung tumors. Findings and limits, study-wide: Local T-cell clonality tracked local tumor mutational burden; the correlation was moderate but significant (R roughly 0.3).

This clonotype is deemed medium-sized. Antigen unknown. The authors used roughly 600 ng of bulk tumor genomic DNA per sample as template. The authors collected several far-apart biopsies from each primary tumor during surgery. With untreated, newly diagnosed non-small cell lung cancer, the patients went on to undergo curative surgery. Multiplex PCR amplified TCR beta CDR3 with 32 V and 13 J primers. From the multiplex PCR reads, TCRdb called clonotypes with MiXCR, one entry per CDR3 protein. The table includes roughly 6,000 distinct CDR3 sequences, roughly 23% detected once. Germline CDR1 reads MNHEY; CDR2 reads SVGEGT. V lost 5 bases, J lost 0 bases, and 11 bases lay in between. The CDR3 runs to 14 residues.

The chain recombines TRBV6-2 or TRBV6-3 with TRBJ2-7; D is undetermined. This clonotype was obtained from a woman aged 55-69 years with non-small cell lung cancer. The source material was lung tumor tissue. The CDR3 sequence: CASSPPLSSYEQYF. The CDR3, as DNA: TGTGCCAGCAGTCCGCCGCTAAGCTCCTACGAGCAGTACTTC.